The rows below give T cell receptor beta chains drawn from one sample of a study of CD8 T cells in Susac syndrome. TCRdb re-analysed the immunoSEQ multiplex PCR reads in MiXCR, keeping a single row per CDR3 protein. This repertoire shows 110,000 or so distinct CDR3 sequences, 92% found once; its top ten account for 0.11% to 0.15%. The sequenced sample was CD4+ T cells from PBMCs. These receptors were taken from a human donor in good health. The CDR3 runs from the conserved cysteine through the conserved F or W.

j_call v_call cdr3_aa
TRBJ1-2 TRBV3-1 CASSPGDSFSPNYGYTF
TRBJ2-7 TRBV20-1 CSVGGDGGSEQYF
TRBJ1-2 TRBV14 CASSQKKRDQGYTF
TRBJ2-7 TRBV20-1 CSAFGRPGSYEQYF
TRBJ2-6 TRBV12-3/TRBV12-4 CASSPRSSGANVLTF
TRBJ1-1 TRBV19 CASSSHHRDNEAFF
TRBJ1-1 TRBV19 CASFRQGRTEAFF
TRBJ1-5 TRBV18 CASSLTGFNQPQHF
TRBJ2-1 TRBV12-3/TRBV12-4 CASSRDYFEQFF
TRBJ1-5 TRBV30 CAWSVGQGNQPQHF
TRBJ1-5 TRBV19 CASSAESNQPQHF
TRBJ1-5 TRBV6-2/TRBV6-3 CASSYDGSQPQHF
TRBJ1-1 TRBV15 CATSPRDSGDTEAFF
TRBJ1-1 TRBV20-1 CSASSRDRDRKAFF
TRBJ1-1 TRBV5-1 CASSLATGNSYAEAFF
TRBJ1-2 TRBV3-1 CASSQGTYGYTF
TRBJ2-2 TRBV30 CAGLLERQTRRNTGELFF
TRBJ2-3 TRBV5-1 CASQISTDTQYF
TRBJ2-7 TRBV18 CASSPRGIHEQYF
TRBJ1-1 TRBV19 CASSLLDNRQMRHTEAFF
TRBJ1-1 TRBV4-1 CASSRGQGTTEAFF
TRBJ2-1 TRBV7-9 CASSGPTSGSQSSYNEQFF
TRBJ1-3 TRBV5-1 CASHRGWGASGNTIYF
TRBJ2-2 TRBV5-1 CASSWSPTGYLTGELFF
TRBJ1-5 TRBV27 CASSLGLLGGDQPQHF
TRBJ2-1 TRBV4-1 CASSQVMSGRAPYNEQFF
TRBJ2-6 TRBV9 CASSVDQGQVSGANVLTF
TRBJ2-1 TRBV7-9 CASSPGQYYNEQFF
TRBJ1-3 TRBV29-1 CSVEPGNTGNTIYF
TRBJ1-2 TRBV29-1 CSVEMGAPGYGYTF
TRBJ2-7 TRBV28 CATQGDAYEQYF
TRBJ2-7 TRBV6-2/TRBV6-3 CASSYLAGELEQYF
TRBJ2-7 TRBV23-1 CASSRAEQYF
TRBJ2-7 TRBV6-1 CASRHDPPRLAGAPTYEQYF
TRBJ1-2 TRBV4-3 CASSQGTANNYGYTF
TRBJ2-1 TRBV12-3/TRBV12-4 CASREGNRYNEQFF
TRBJ2-7 TRBV5-1 CASSLSPGTGSYEQYF
TRBJ2-2 TRBV6-5 CASSYSYTGELFF
TRBJ2-1 TRBV5-6 CASSSGTSGRRGHDEQFF
TRBJ2-5 TRBV20-1 CSCSGVAGEETQYF
TRBJ1-3 TRBV30 CAWREQSFSGNTIYF
TRBJ2-7 TRBV5-1 CASSLGGVDEQYF
TRBJ2-1 TRBV6-6 CASSSPGTESGNEQFF
TRBJ2-5 TRBV20-1 CSARDSPTGWEETQYF
TRBJ2-1 TRBV20-1 CSAEINEQFF
TRBJ2-1 TRBV4-2 CASSHPGGINEQFF
TRBJ1-1 TRBV29-1 CSVEGGASAEAFF
TRBJ1-1 TRBV18 CASSPPQAAATEAFF
TRBJ2-1 TRBV12-3/TRBV12-4 CASSLGLADTGEKQFF
TRBJ1-3 TRBV5-1 CASSSEGSGNTIYF
TRBJ2-7 TRBV30 CAWIAGTGGVEQYF
TRBJ1-1 TRBV20-1 CSASRGQGGTEAFF
TRBJ2-1 TRBV20-1 CSARERGGMGSGYTEQFF
TRBJ2-1 TRBV3-1 CASTPRGMYNEQFF
TRBJ1-1 TRBV19 CASRSTTGQPNTEAFF
TRBJ1-2 TRBV27 CASRPPGTQYYGYTF
TRBJ1-2 TRBV7-3 CASSPGTEYGYTF
TRBJ2-2 TRBV29-1 CSATPGTGELFF
TRBJ2-7 TRBV6-5 CASTKREGLPEQYF